This paragraph reports one T cell receptor (beta chain). The antigen remains unidentified. This specimen comes from a study of blood T cells in healthy people across ages. Findings of the study overall: It was not possible, with unsorted PBMCs, to conclusively compare naive and antigen-experienced cells.

PCR was performed a second time for roughly 7 to 11 cycles using a sample-barcoded 5' primer and a J-beta primer mix. In TCRdb, the 5' RACE reads were re-called with MiXCR into one record per CDR3 protein. The sample contains roughly 1,800,000 distinct CDR3 sequences, approximately 50% of which appear only once. The CDR3 has 15 residues. Germline CDR1 and CDR2: SGHRS and YFSETQ. After removal of 4 bases from V and 4 bases from J, the junction contained 7 bases not matched to a gene. This receptor was taken from a woman in her forties in good health. The chain carries TRBV5-1 and TRBJ2-5; 10 nucleotides align to TRBD2. Input material: blood. The CDR3 DNA reads as TGCGCCAGCAGCCCTCCTAGCGGGGGAGGAGAGACCCAGTACTTC. It specifies CASSPPSGGGETQYF.